Listed below are T cell receptor beta chains from one sample, sequenced in a study of blood T cell repertoires in COVID-19. The data were produced by immunoSEQ multiplex PCR, yet TCRdb's version contains in-frame clones alone and is incomplete. The sample yields 200,000 to 250,000 clones, about nine tenths seen once. The sequenced material came from PBMCs or T cells enriched from blood (not recorded which). All receptors come from a woman between 40 and 50 years old with acute COVID-19. The CDR3 runs from the conserved cysteine through the conserved F or W. The order of the fields is clone size, V gene, J gene, D gene, CDR3 DNA, CDR3 protein. The D gene is left open where the match is weak. Only part of the rows carry a size: once, few, many, or a class if the clone is expanded.

>few|TRBV9|TRBJ1-2|-
TGTGCCAGCACTCGCACCCCCCACCCCGGGACGGGAGCTAACTATGGCTACACCTTC
CASTRTPHPGTGANYGYTF
>-|TRBV28|TRBJ1-6|-
TGTGCCAGCAGCCCCATACCGCGCCAAGTGGGCTTGAGCTCCTATAATTCACCCCTCCACTTT
CASSPIPRQVGLSSYNSPLHF
>-|TRBV2|TRBJ2-1|TRBD2
TGTGCCAGCAGTAGGACTAGCGGGGGCTCCTACAATGAGCAGTTCTTC
CASSRTSGGSYNEQFF
>once|TRBV18|TRBJ1-5|-
TGTGCCAGCTCACCGAACAGGCGGAATCAGCCCCAGCATTTT
CASSPNRRNQPQHF
>once|TRBV2|TRBJ2-3|-
TGTGCCAGCAGTACAGGGTATAGCGCAGATACGCAGTATTTT
CASSTGYSADTQYF
>-|TRBV12-3/TRBV12-4|TRBJ1-1|-
TGTGCCAGCAGTTCCGGGAACACTGAAGCTTTCTTT
CASSSGNTEAFF
>-|TRBV4-1|TRBJ1-1|TRBD1
TGCGCCAGCAGCCAAATAGGGACAGGGACAGGGGGTTTGGTAGCTTTCTTT
CASSQIGTGTGGLVAFF
>once|TRBV18|TRBJ2-5|-
TGTGCCAGCTCAAGGACACTTCAAGAGACCCAGTACTTC
CASSRTLQETQYF
>-|TRBV25-1|TRBJ1-3|-
TGTGCCAGCCGGGCCCAGGGGCCAGGAGGAAACACCATATATTTT
CASRAQGPGGNTIYF
>-|TRBV5-1|TRBJ1-6|-
TGCGCCAGCAGCTACGGGGACTCCGGAACGCGGAGTTCACCCCTCCACTTT
CASSYGDSGTRSSPLHF
>few|TRBV15|TRBJ1-1|-
TGTGCCACCAGCAGAGATGAATCAGGGAACACTGAAGCTTTCTTT
CATSRDESGNTEAFF
>-|TRBV4-3|TRBJ1-2|-
TGCGCCAGCAGCCAAGCGGCAGATACAGTCTATGGCTACACCTTC
CASSQAADTVYGYTF
>-|TRBV6-5|TRBJ1-6|-
TGTGCCAGCAGTTCGAGATATTCACCCCTCCACTTT
CASSSRYSPLHF
>-|TRBV9|TRBJ2-1|TRBD2
TGTGCCAGCAGCGGGGATAGCGGGGTATACAATGAGCAGTTCTTC
CASSGDSGVYNEQFF
>once|TRBV5-1|TRBJ2-5|-
TGCGCCAGCAGCCTACTAGTGGGGGAGACCCAGTACTTC
CASSLLVGETQYF
>-|TRBV9|TRBJ2-1|TRBD2
TGTGCCAGCAGCGTACAAGCGGGGGATGGTGAGCAGTTCTTC
CASSVQAGDGEQFF
>-|TRBV14|TRBJ1-6|-
TGTGCCAGCAGCCCTTATGGAGGTAATTCACCCCTCCACTTT
CASSPYGGNSPLHF
>-|TRBV11-2|TRBJ1-2|-
TGTGCCAGCAGCCCAATCCGGGGGGCGAAGGTCTATGGCTACACCTTC
CASSPIRGAKVYGYTF
>-|TRBV13|TRBJ1-3|-
TGTGCCAGCAGCATACACAGGGTGACCGGAAACACCATATATTTT
CASSIHRVTGNTIYF
>few|TRBV5-1|TRBJ2-5|TRBD2
TGCGCCAGCAGCCTTAGACTAGCGGGGGGCCTAGGGACCCAGTACTTC
CASSLRLAGGLGTQYF
>-|TRBV5-1|TRBJ1-6|TRBD1
TGCGCCAGCAGCGAGAGGACAGGGGGCGCGGGTTCACCCCTCCACTTT
CASSERTGGAGSPLHF
>-|TRBV23-1|TRBJ1-6|-
TGCGCCAGCAGTCAATCGTTCTTGAACCCGGCAGGGGCTAATTCACCCCTCCACTTT
CASSQSFLNPAGANSPLHF
>-|TRBV5-6|TRBJ1-1|-
TGTGCCAGCAGCTTTCTGGGCGTAAGAGCCCGGAACACTGAAGCTTTCTTT
CASSFLGVRARNTEAFF
>-|TRBV2|TRBJ2-7|TRBD1
TGTGCCAGCAACAGGGGGCATGGGAACTACGAGCAGTACTTC
CASNRGHGNYEQYF
>-|TRBV28|TRBJ1-1|TRBD1
TGTGCCAGCAGTTTTCGGGACAGGGGAAGCACTGAAGCTTTCTTT
CASSFRDRGSTEAFF
>-|TRBV3-1/TRBV3-2|TRBJ1-2|TRBD1
TGTGCCAGCAGCGCGCCAGCCCAGACAGGGGTCTATGGCTACACCTTC
CASSAPAQTGVYGYTF
>-|TRBV29-1|TRBJ1-2|TRBD1
TGCAGCGTTGAAGTCAAACCGCCGGGACAGGGCTATGGCTACACCTTC
CSVEVKPPGQGYGYTF
>-|TRBV4-1|TRBJ1-1|TRBD1
TGCGCCAGCAGCCCAGTATACAGGGGGCGAGACACTGAAGCTTTCTTT
CASSPVYRGRDTEAFF
>-|TRBV6-4|TRBJ1-1|-
TGTGCCAGCAGAGGAGGGTTGAACACTGAAGCTTTCTTT
CASRGGLNTEAFF
>-|TRBV3-1/TRBV3-2|TRBJ1-1|-
TGTGCCAGCACCCAGGGACATGCGAACACTGAAGCTTTCTTT
CASTQGHANTEAFF
>few|TRBV5-1|TRBJ1-2|TRBD1
TGCGCCAGCAGCTTGGAGGGACAGGGCCATGGCTACACCTTC
CASSLEGQGHGYTF
>-|TRBV3-1/TRBV3-2|TRBJ1-1|-
TGTGCCAGCAGCCCCCAACAGGACACTGAAGCTTTCTTT
CASSPQQDTEAFF
>-|TRBV15|TRBJ1-1|-
TGTGCCACCACGGATGGAGCGAACACTGAAGCTTTCTTT
CATTDGANTEAFF
>-|TRBV4-2|TRBJ1-2|TRBD1
TGTGCCAGCAGCCAAACCCCAGGGACAGGTTCGGATGGCTACACCTTC
CASSQTPGTGSDGYTF
>-|TRBV6-5|TRBJ1-6|TRBD1
TGTGCCAGCTCCACCGGGACAGCCAATAATTCACCCCTCCACTTT
CASSTGTANNSPLHF
>-|TRBV3-1/TRBV3-2|TRBJ2-7|TRBD2
TGTGCCAGCAGGGGCGGGGAGGGGCGCTACGAGCAGTACTTC
CASRGGEGRYEQYF
>once|TRBV4-1|TRBJ2-5|-
TGCGCCAGCAGCCAAGTCCCAGGCCAAGAGACCCAGTACTTC
CASSQVPGQETQYF
>-|TRBV7-2|TRBJ2-1|TRBD2
TGTGCCAGCAGCTTAACTAGCGGGGGTAACTACAATGAGCAGTTCTTC
CASSLTSGGNYNEQFF
>once|TRBV6-6|TRBJ1-2|TRBD1
TGTGCCAGCAGTCCCCGGGGGACAGGGGGCAACGCCTATGGCTACACCTTC
CASSPRGTGGNAYGYTF
>-|TRBV5-6|TRBJ1-1|-
TGTGCCAGCAGCTTGATTCCGGGGGTAAAGACTGAAGCTTTCTTT
CASSLIPGVKTEAFF
>-|TRBV7-2|TRBJ1-2|TRBD1
TGTGCCAGCAGCCCATATTCCCGGGACAGGGAAAATGGCTACACCTTC
CASSPYSRDRENGYTF
>few|TRBV18|TRBJ1-5|-
TGTGCCAGCTCACCTGACCAGGGGCAGCCCCAGCATTTT
CASSPDQGQPQHF